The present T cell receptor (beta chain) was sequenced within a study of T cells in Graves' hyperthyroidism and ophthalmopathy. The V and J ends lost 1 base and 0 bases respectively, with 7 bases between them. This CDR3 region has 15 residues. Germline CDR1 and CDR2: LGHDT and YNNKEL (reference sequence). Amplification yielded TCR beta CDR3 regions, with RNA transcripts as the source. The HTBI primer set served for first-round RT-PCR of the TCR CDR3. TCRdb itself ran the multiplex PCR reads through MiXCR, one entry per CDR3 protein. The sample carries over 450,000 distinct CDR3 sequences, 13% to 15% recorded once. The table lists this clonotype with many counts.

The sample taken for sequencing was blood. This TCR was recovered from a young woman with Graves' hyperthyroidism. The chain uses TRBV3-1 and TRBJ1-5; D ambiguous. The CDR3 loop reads CASSQGRLSNQPQHF. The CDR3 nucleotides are TGTGCCAGCAGCCAAGGACGGCTTAGCAATCAGCCCCAGCATTTT.